A selection of T cell receptor beta chains follows, all from one sample in a study of cytomegalovirus exposure and HLA in healthy donors. Repertoires were generated with immunoSEQ multiplex PCR, while TCRdb's copy carries only in-frame clones and drops some. The data contain approximately 170,000 clones, 75% to 90% of them singletons. Sequenced input: PBMCs. These receptors all come from a human donor in good health. Both conserved end residues are part of each CDR3. D genes are given only for firm matches. Expanded clones are given a class, and other clones once, few, many or no size at all.

few | 15 | TRBD1 | TRBJ2-5 | TRBV5-1 | TGCGCCAGCTTCGATACCCAGGGGGCGGGAGAGACCCAGTACTTC | CASFDTQGAGETQYF
few | 15 | TRBD1 | TRBJ2-1 | TRBV14 | TGTGCCAGCAGCGGCGGGACAGGGAAGTACAATGAGCAGTTCTTC | CASSGGTGKYNEQFF
. | 18 | TRBD1 | TRBJ1-5 | TRBV5-3 | TGTGCCAGAAGCAGCGGGACAGGGGTTAGATTAGGCAATCAGCCCCAGCATTTT | CARSSGTGVRLGNQPQHF
. | 14 | . | TRBJ2-7 | TRBV6-5 | TGTGCCAGCAGTTACTCTCTAGGAACCTACGAGCAGTACTTC | CASSYSLGTYEQYF
once | 15 | TRBD2 | TRBJ2-1 | TRBV6-5 | TGTGCCAGCAGTTACGGACTAGCGGGGACGAATGAGCAGTTCTTC | CASSYGLAGTNEQFF
. | 20 | TRBD1 | TRBJ1-1 | TRBV5-1 | TGCGCCAGCAGCCGAAATCCAGGGGGCTCTGGTATTTCGATGAACACTGAAGCTTTCTTT | CASSRNPGGSGISMNTEAFF
. | 14 | . | TRBJ2-5 | TRBV5-6 | TGTGCCAGCAGGCTTGGTAACACCGTGGAGACCCAGTACTTC | CASRLGNTVETQYF
. | 14 | TRBD1 | TRBJ2-7 | TRBV7-2 | TGTGCCAGCAGCAAGGACAGGGGTTCCTACGAGCAGTACTTC | CASSKDRGSYEQYF
. | 15 | . | TRBJ2-1 | TRBV7-2 | TGTGCCAGCAGCTTCCAGCGGGCCAAGTACAATGAGCAGTTCTTC | CASSFQRAKYNEQFF
. | 13 | TRBD1 | TRBJ1-4 | TRBV5-6 | TGTGCCAGCAGTCGGGACAGTCGTGAAAAACTGTTTTTT | CASSRDSREKLFF
. | 16 | . | TRBJ2-3 | TRBV15 | TGTGCCACCAGCAGGAGGACAGACTCTAGCACAGATACGCAGTATTTT | CATSRRTDSSTDTQYF
. | 14 | TRBD2 | TRBJ2-7 | TRBV2 | TGTGCCTCCCGGTGGGGGGGGGTAGAGAACGAGCAGTACTTC | CASRWGGVENEQYF
. | 14 | . | TRBJ1-2 | TRBV6-5 | TGTGCCAGCAGCCACCGGGACAACTACTATGGCTACACCTTC | CASSHRDNYYGYTF
. | 17 | TRBD1 | TRBJ1-1 | TRBV5-1 | TGCGCCAGCAGCTCCCCAAAACAGGGGTCTTGGAACACTGAAGCTTTCTTT | CASSSPKQGSWNTEAFF
. | 12 | . | TRBJ1-2 | TRBV4-2 | TGTGCCAGCAGCTCGACTGCTTGGGGCTACACCTTC | CASSSTAWGYTF
. | 14 | . | TRBJ2-7 | TRBV4-1 | TGCGCCAGCAGCCAAGAAGGGGCGGTCTACGAGCAGTACTTC | CASSQEGAVYEQYF
. | 18 | TRBD2 | TRBJ2-3 | TRBV4-3 | TGCGCCAGCAGCCAGGCACGATTACTAGCGGGGACGGGAGATACGCAGTATTTT | CASSQARLLAGTGDTQYF
. | 14 | TRBD2 | TRBJ2-1 | TRBV4-2 | TGTGCCAGCAGCTCTGGGGGGGGTGGGAATGAGCAGTTCTTC | CASSSGGGGNEQFF
. | 15 | . | TRBJ1-2 | TRBV4-3 | TGCGCCAGCAGCCAAGAACCGGGGACTCCCTATGGCTACACCTTC | CASSQEPGTPYGYTF
. | 16 | TRBD2 | TRBJ2-1 | TRBV11-2 | TGTGCCAGCAGCTTATCCCTAGCGGGGGGGTACAATGAGCAGTTCTTC | CASSLSLAGGYNEQFF
. | 18 | . | TRBJ2-5 | TRBV15 | TGTGCCACCAGCAGAGCCGCAACCCTGACAGCTCTCCAAGAGACCCAGTACTTC | CATSRAATLTALQETQYF
. | 15 | TRBD2 | TRBJ2-7 | TRBV5-1 | TGCGCCAGCAGCCTGACTAGCGGGGATCAATACGAGCAGTACTTC | CASSLTSGDQYEQYF
few | 15 | . | TRBJ2-5 | TRBV7-9 | TGTGCCAGCAGCTTAGAACTGTCTGATCGAGAGACCCAGTACTTC | CASSLELSDRETQYF
. | 13 | . | TRBJ1-6 | TRBV6-5 | TGTGCCAGCAGACAAACAGAGAATTCACCCCTCCACTTT | CASRQTENSPLHF